This is a list of T cell receptor beta chains from one sample in a study of human T cells and chemical hapten exposure. A single record per CDR3 protein comes from TCRdb applying MiXCR to the RACE reads. Of about 90,000 distinct CDR3 sequences in the sample, roughly a tenth were seen once. The sample was whole blood, taken in connection with sensitization to the hapten diphenylcyclopropenone (DPC). The receptor source for this set is a woman aged 25 to 39 with alopecia areata. Some clones in this sample may be carry-over from other donors' samples. The CDR3 runs from the conserved cysteine through the conserved F or W. A D gene is named only where the DNA matches it firmly. The size field is filled for only some rows; it gives once, few, many or a size class.

v_call	clone_size	j_call	d_call	cdr3_nt	cdr3_aa
TRBV29-1	few	TRBJ1-1	-	TGCAGCGTTGACGGGGAGTACACTGAAGCTTTCTTT	CSVDGEYTEAFF
TRBV3-1	few	TRBJ2-3	TRBD2	TGTGCCAGCAGCCAACTTAGCGGGGTGGCCACAGATACGCAGTATTTT	CASSQLSGVATDTQYF
TRBV24-1	-	TRBJ2-7	-	TGTGCCACCAGTGATTTACTTCCGGGACAAGAGGACTACTACGAGCAGTACTTC	CATSDLLPGQEDYYEQYF
TRBV10-3	-	TRBJ2-1	-	TGTGCCATCAGTGATTATCCTCATGAGCAGTTCTTC	CAISDYPHEQFF
TRBV5-4	few	TRBJ1-6	-	TGTGCCAGCAGCTTGGCGAATTCACCCCTCCACTTT	CASSLANSPLHF
TRBV7-9	few	TRBJ2-2	-	TGTGCCAGCAGCTTCTTTGCGGGGCTGAACACCGGGGAGCTGTTTTTT	CASSFFAGLNTGELFF
TRBV29-1	many	TRBJ2-2	-	TGCAGCGTTGAAGGGCACAGCACCGGGGAGCTGTTTTTT	CSVEGHSTGELFF
TRBV12-3/TRBV12-4	many	TRBJ2-1	TRBD2	TGTGCCAGCAGTTTAAGGGCAGCGGGAGGGCTTGGAGAGCAGTTCTTC	CASSLRAAGGLGEQFF
TRBV20-1	many	TRBJ2-3	TRBD2	TGCAGTGCTAGAGGGGGTAGCGGGGCGGGTAACACAGATACGCAGTATTTT	CSARGGSGAGNTDTQYF
TRBV28	few	TRBJ2-2	-	TGTGCCAGCAGTTTAATTCCCCGCGGGGAGCTGTTTTTT	CASSLIPRGELFF
TRBV18	-	TRBJ1-5	TRBD1	TGTGCCAGCTCCCGGACAGGGGTGGACAATCAGCCCCAGCATTTT	CASSRTGVDNQPQHF
TRBV28	few	TRBJ1-6	TRBD1	TGTGCCAGCAGTTTATGGGACAGGGGGCTGTCACCCCTCCACTTT	CASSLWDRGLSPLHF
TRBV5-1	-	TRBJ2-7	TRBD1	TGCGCCAGCAGCTTGGTGGCAGGGACAGTATACGAGCAGTACTTC	CASSLVAGTVYEQYF
TRBV5-4	-	TRBJ2-2	-	TGTGCCAGCAGCCGGACAGCGAACACCGGGGAGCCGTTTTTT	CASSRTANTGEPFF